This entry is about one T cell receptor beta chain. In germline, CDR1 is LGHNA, CDR2 YSLEER. There are 15 residues in the CDR3. V lost 0 bases and J lost 5, with 13 bases in between. Some clones are missing from TCRdb's copy, which holds only in-frame ones; the method was immunoSEQ multiplex PCR. This table holds 55,000 to 60,000 clones, approximately 89% found once. The data are from a study of identifying expanded T cells in peripheral blood. The chain carries TRBV4-3 and TRBJ1-1, with D tentatively TRBD1 (5 bases). Material: blood. This TCR derives from a person aged 18 to 75 in good health. CDR3 loop: CASSQDQDPGTEAFF. The DNA of the CDR3 is TGCGCCAGCAGCCAAGATCAAGACCCAGGGACTGAAGCTTTCTTT.